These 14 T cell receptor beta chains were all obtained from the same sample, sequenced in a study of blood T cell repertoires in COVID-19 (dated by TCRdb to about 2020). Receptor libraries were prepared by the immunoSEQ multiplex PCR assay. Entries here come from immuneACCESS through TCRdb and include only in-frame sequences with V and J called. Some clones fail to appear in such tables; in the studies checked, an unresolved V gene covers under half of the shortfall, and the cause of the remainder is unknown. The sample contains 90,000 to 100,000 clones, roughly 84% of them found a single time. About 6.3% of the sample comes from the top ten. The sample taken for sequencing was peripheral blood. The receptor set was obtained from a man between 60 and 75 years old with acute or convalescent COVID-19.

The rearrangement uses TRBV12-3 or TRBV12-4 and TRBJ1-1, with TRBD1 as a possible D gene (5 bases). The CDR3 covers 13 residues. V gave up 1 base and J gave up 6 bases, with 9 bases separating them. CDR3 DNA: TGTGCCAGCAGTTTAGTCCAGGGCGCTGAAGCTTTCTTT. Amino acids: CASSLVQGAEAFF.

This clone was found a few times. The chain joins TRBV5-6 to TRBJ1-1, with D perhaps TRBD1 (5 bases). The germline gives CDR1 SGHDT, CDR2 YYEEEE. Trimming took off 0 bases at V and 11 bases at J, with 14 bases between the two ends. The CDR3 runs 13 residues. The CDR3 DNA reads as TGTGCCAGCAGCTTGGGTCAGGGAGGGGATGCTTTCTTT. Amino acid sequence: CASSLGQGGDAFF.

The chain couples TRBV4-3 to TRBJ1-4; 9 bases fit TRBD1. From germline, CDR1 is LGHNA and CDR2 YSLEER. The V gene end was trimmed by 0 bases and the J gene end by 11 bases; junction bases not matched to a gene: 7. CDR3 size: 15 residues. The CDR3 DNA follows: TGCGCCAGCAGCCAAGATACGGGACAGGGTGTCAAACTGTTTTTT. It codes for CASSQDTGQGVKLFF.

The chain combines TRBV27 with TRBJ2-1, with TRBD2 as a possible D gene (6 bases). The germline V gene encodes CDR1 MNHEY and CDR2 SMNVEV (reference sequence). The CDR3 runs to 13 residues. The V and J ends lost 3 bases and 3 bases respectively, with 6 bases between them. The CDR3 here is CASSFGSYNEQFF. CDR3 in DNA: TGTGCCAGCAGTTTCGGGAGCTACAATGAGCAGTTCTTC.

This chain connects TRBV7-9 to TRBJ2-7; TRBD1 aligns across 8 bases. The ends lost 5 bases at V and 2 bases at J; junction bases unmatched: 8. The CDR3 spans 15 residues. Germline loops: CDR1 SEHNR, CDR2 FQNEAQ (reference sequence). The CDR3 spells CASSPRGQETYEQYF. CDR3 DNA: TGTGCCAGCAGCCCCAGGGGACAGGAGACCTACGAGCAGTACTTC.

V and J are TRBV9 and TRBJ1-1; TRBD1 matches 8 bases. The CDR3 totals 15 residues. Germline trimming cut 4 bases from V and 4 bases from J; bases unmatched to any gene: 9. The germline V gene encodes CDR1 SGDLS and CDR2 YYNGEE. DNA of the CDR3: TGTGCCAGCAGCCCCTCGGACAGGGTGCCCACTGAAGCTTTCTTT. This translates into CASSPSDRVPTEAFF. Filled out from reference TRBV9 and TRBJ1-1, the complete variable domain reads DSGVTQTPKHLITATGQRVTLRCSPRSGDLSVYWYQQSLDQGLQFLIQYYNGEERAKGNILERFSAQQFPDLHSELNLSSLELGDSALYFCASSPSDRVPTEAFFGQGTRLTVV.

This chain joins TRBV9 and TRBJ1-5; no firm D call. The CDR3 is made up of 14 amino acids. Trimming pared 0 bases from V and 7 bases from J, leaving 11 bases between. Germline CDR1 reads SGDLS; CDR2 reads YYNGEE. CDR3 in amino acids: CASSVDAASQPQHF. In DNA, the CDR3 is TGTGCCAGCAGCGTAGACGCGGCCAGCCAGCCCCAGCATTTT.

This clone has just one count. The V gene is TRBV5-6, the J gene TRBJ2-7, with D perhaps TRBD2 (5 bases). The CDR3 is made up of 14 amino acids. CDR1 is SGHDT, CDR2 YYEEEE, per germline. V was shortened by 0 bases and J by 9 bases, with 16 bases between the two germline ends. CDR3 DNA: TGTGCCAGCAGCTTGGAATCTGGGTATCGGGGGCAGTACTTC. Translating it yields CASSLESGYRGQYF.

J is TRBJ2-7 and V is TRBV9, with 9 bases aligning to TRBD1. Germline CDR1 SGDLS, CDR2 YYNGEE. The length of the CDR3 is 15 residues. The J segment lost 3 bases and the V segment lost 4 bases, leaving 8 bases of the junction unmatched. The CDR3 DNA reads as TGTGCCAGCAGCCCCACCGGGACAGGGATCTACGAGCAGTACTTC. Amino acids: CASSPTGTGIYEQYF.

For the CDR3, the DNA is TGTGCCAGCAGCACAGGGTACACCGGGGAGCTGTTTTTT. Translated, it gives CASSTGYTGELFF. The chain couples TRBV9 to TRBJ2-2, with a possible D match to TRBD1 (6 bases). V lost 4 bases and J lost 3, with 7 bases in between. Germline CDR1 SGDLS, CDR2 YYNGEE. The CDR3 runs to 13 residues.

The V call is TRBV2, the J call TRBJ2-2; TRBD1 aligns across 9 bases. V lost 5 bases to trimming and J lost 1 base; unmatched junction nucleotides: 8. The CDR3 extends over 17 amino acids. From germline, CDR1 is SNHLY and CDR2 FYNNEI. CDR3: CASSPKWDRVNTGELFF. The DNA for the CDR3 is TGTGCCAGCAGTCCCAAATGGGACAGGGTGAACACCGGGGAGCTGTTTTTT.

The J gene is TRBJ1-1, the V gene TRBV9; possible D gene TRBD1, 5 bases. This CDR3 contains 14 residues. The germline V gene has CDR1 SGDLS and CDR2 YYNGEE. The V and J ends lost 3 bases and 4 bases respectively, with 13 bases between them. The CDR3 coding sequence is TGTGCCAGCAGCGGGACAACAGGAGTCACTGAAGCTTTCTTT. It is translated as CASSGTTGVTEAFF.

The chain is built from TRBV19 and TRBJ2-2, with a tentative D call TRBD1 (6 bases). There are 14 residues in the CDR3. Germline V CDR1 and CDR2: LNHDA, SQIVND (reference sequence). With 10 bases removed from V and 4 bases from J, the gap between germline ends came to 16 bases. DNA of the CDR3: TGTGCCACCATCCGGGACATCGGCACCGGGGAGCTGTTTTTT. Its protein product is CATIRDIGTGELFF. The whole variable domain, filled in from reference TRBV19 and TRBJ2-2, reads DGGITQSPKYLFRKEGQNVTLSCEQNLNHDAMYWYRQDPGQGLRLIYYSQIVNDFQKGDIAEGYSVSREKKESFPLTVTSAQKNPTAFYLCATIRDIGTGELFFGEGSRLTVL.

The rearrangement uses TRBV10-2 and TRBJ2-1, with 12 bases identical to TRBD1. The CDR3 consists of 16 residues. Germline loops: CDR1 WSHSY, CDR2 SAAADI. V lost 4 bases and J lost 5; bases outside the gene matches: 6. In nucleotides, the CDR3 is TGCGCCAGCAGTGGGCTAGGGACAGGGGGCCACAATGAGCAGTTCTTC. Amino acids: CASSGLGTGGHNEQFF.